A single sample is the source of the 18 T cell receptor beta chains below, sequenced in a study of vaccination and CD4 T cells after COVID-19. Sequenced with the Oncomine TCR Beta short-read assay was DNA taken from cultured CD4+ T cells. TCRdb redid the calling of the PCR reads with MiXCR, one entry per CDR3 protein. The sample contains roughly 4,000 distinct CDR3 sequences, less than 20% of which appear only once. No antigen has been assigned to these receptors. Described treatment: roughly 10-day PBMC culture with coronavirus spike peptide pools or control peptides (ViraFEST assay). The sample was CD4+ T cells from blood, cultured in vitro. These receptors all come from a human donor who had recovered from COVID-19.

In its sample, this clonotype was seen a few times. The gene calls are TRBV5-8 and TRBJ2-7; maybe TRBD1 (6 bases). Germline CDR1 and CDR2: SGHTS and YDEGEE. The germline V and J ends were trimmed by 4 bases and 2 bases, with 13 bases remaining between them. The CDR3 loop spans 14 amino acids. CDR3 sequence reads: CASSTSDSPYEQYF. The CDR3, as DNA: TGTGCCAGCAGCACATCGGACAGCCCCTACGAGCAGTACTTC.

The table lists this clonotype with a few counts. This chain joins TRBV11-3 and TRBJ2-3; 7 nucleotides align to TRBD2. The J segment lost 0 bases and the V segment lost 1 base, leaving 4 bases of the junction unmatched. The CDR3 runs to 16 residues. Germline CDR1 is SGHNT and CDR2 is YENEEA. DNA of the CDR3: TGTGCCAGCAGCTTAGGGCTAGCGGTGAGCACAGATACGCAGTATTTT. It encodes CASSLGLAVSTDTQYF.

The chain joins TRBV30 to TRBJ2-7, with TRBD1 identical over 7 bases. Germline V gene lookup returns CDR1 GTSNPN and CDR2 SVGIG (reference sequence). V trimming: 2 bases; J trimming: 2 bases; junction bases outside the gene matches: 9. This CDR3 comprises 15 residues. In nucleotides, the CDR3 is TGTGCCTGGAGTCCTCCCCTCGGACAGGCCTACGAGCAGTACTTC. It translates to CAWSPPLGQAYEQYF. Full variable domain (missing parts from reference TRBV30 and TRBJ2-7): SQTIHQWPATLVQPVGSPLSLECTVEGTSNPNLYWYRQAAGRGLQLLFYSVGIGQISSEVPQNLSASRPQDRQFILSSKKLLLSDSGFYLCAWSPPLGQAYEQYFGPGTRLTVT.

The chain links TRBV12-3 or TRBV12-4 to TRBJ1-1; D call uncertain. The CDR3 is 13 residues long. V lost 4 bases and J lost 0, with 6 bases in between. In nucleotides, the CDR3 is TGTGCCAGCAGTTCTCTAATGAACACTGAAGCTTTCTTT. Its protein is CASSSLMNTEAFF.

J is TRBJ1-1 and V is TRBV14, with D perhaps matching TRBD1 (5 bases). Trimming left V 4 bases short and J 2 bases short, with 8 bases between. The germline V gene has CDR1 SGHDN and CDR2 FVKESK. The CDR3 length is 13 residues. Here the CDR3 reads CASSRDSNTEAFF. Written as DNA, the CDR3 is TGTGCCAGCAGCCGGGACTCCAACACTGAAGCTTTCTTT.

The genes are TRBV20-1 and TRBJ2-7, with D perhaps matching TRBD2 (6 bases). Looked up from germline, CDR1 is DFQATT and CDR2 is SNEGSKA (reference sequence). The V gene lost 7 bases and the J gene lost 0 bases, with 19 bases spanning the gap. The CDR3 consists of 15 residues. The CDR3 reads CSGAPASVSSYEQYF. The CDR3 nucleotides are TGCAGTGGGGCCCCCGCTAGCGTAAGCTCCTACGAGCAGTACTTC.

V is TRBV6-1 and J is TRBJ2-2; either TRBD1 or TRBD2 may supply D (6 bases each). Germline CDR1 and CDR2: MNHNS and SASEGT. The CDR3 runs to 14 residues. V was trimmed by 7 bases and J by 0 bases, leaving 9 bases between them. The CDR3, as DNA: TGTGCCAGCAAGAGGGGGGCGAACACCGGGGAGCTGTTTTTT. This gives the protein CASKRGANTGELFF.

By share, this clonotype ranks as medium-sized. V and J are TRBV7-9 and TRBJ1-3; D not certain. The germline gives CDR1 SEHNR, CDR2 FQNEAQ (reference sequence). This CDR3 region has 13 residues. Between the trimmed V and J ends, which lost 3 bases and 0 bases, there was a span of 3 bases. CDR3: CASSLSSGNTIYF. CDR3 nucleotides: TGTGCCAGCAGCTTGAGCTCTGGAAACACCATATATTTT.

This clonotype was picked up a small number of times. The chain uses TRBV6-1 and TRBJ2-3; no clear D gene. Trimming cost V 3 bases and J 1 base, with 2 bases left between them. CDR3 length equals 12 residues. In germline, CDR1 is MNHNS, CDR2 SASEGT. The CDR3 region has the DNA TGTGCCAGCAGTGACGGCACAGATACGCAGTATTTT. It codes for CASSDGTDTQYF.

V gene TRBV6-1 combines with J gene TRBJ1-1; possible D gene TRBD1, 6 bases. CDR1 is MNHNS and CDR2 is SASEGT in the germline V gene. The CDR3 length is 15 residues. V lost 7 bases to trimming and J lost 0 bases, with 15 bases between them. CDR3 loop: CASKRQGLMNTEAFF. The DNA for the CDR3 is TGTGCCAGCAAACGGCAGGGGCTCATGAACACTGAAGCTTTCTTT.

This rearrangement joins TRBV30 to TRBJ1-2, with a weak D call TRBD1 (6 bases). Between the trimmed V and J ends, which lost 0 bases and 12 bases, there was a span of 14 bases. Germline CDR1 and CDR2: GTSNPN and SVGIG (reference sequence). The CDR3 length is 12 residues. The CDR3 here is CAWSVGGSEDTF. CDR3 DNA sequence: TGTGCCTGGAGTGTAGGGGGTTCCGAAGACACCTTC.

The chain has TRBV20-1 and TRBJ2-3; D ambiguous. Germline loops: CDR1 DFQATT, CDR2 SNEGSKA (reference sequence). The CDR3 spans 13 residues. Trimming took 2 bases from V and 1 from J, leaving 7 bases between them. The CDR3: CSARRQGTDTQYF. The DNA for the CDR3 is TGCAGTGCTAGAAGGCAGGGCACAGATACGCAGTATTTT.

By sample share, this clonotype is medium-sized (0.01 to 0.1%). The chain employs TRBV6-1 and TRBJ1-1; D may be TRBD1 (5 bases). Trimming removed 4 bases at V and 4 bases at J, with 10 bases between. CDR1 MNHNS and CDR2 SASEGT come from the germline V gene. The CDR3 runs 13 residues. The chain's CDR3 is CASSGPGGTEAFF. For the CDR3, the DNA is TGTGCCAGCAGTGGCCCGGGGGGCACTGAAGCTTTCTTT.

V gene TRBV20-1 combines with J gene TRBJ1-3; possibly TRBD1 for D (5 bases). Looked up from germline, CDR1 is DFQATT and CDR2 is SNEGSKA (reference sequence). The CDR3 spans 14 residues. The V and J ends lost 6 bases and 0 bases respectively, with 12 bases between them. The CDR3 region has the DNA TGCAGTGCCCTCCCAGGGAGCTCTGGAAACACCATATATTTT. It translates to CSALPGSSGNTIYF.

The V call is TRBV30, the J call TRBJ2-5; the match to TRBD2 covers 10 bases. The CDR3 contains 11 residues. From germline, CDR1 is GTSNPN and CDR2 SVGIG (reference sequence). The V gene end was trimmed by 7 bases and the J gene end by 7 bases; junction bases not matched to a gene: 3. This chain's CDR3 is CAFLAGVTQYF. Written as DNA, the CDR3 is TGTGCCTTCCTAGCGGGGGTGACCCAGTACTTC.

This clonotype was seen a few times. The V call is TRBV6-1, the J call TRBJ2-1; possible D gene TRBD1, 5 bases. V was pared by 8 bases and J by 0 bases, with 14 bases between. Germline V gene sequence: CDR1 MNHNS, CDR2 SASEGT. The CDR3 runs to 15 residues. The CDR3 region is CASERRGSSYNEQFF. DNA of the CDR3: TGTGCCAGCGAGCGAAGGGGAAGCTCCTACAATGAGCAGTTCTTC.

This clonotype was seen only a few times. The rearrangement uses TRBV5-8 and TRBJ1-2; 7 nucleotides match TRBD1. The V and J ends lost 0 bases and 5 bases, in that order; junction bases with no gene match: 4. Germline loops: CDR1 SGHTS, CDR2 YDEGEE. This CDR3 region has 14 residues. In DNA form, the CDR3 reads TGTGCCAGCAGCTTGGTAGACAGGGTTTATGGCTACACCTTC. Amino acid sequence: CASSLVDRVYGYTF. Complete variable domain (other parts from reference TRBV5-8 and TRBJ1-2): EAGVTQSPTHLIKTRGQQATLRCSPISGHTSVYWYQQALGLGLQFLLWYDEGEERNRGNFPPRFSGRQFPNYSSELNVNALELEDSALYLCASSLVDRVYGYTFGSGTRLTVV.

This clonotype came up a few times. The rearrangement links TRBV5-4 to TRBJ2-3; 8 bases are a match to TRBD2. CDR1 is SGHNT, CDR2 YYREEE, per germline (reference sequence). The CDR3 is 18 residues long. The J segment lost 3 bases and the V segment lost 5 bases, leaving 17 bases of the junction unmatched. CDR3 amino acids: CASRPWASGPPGTDTQYF. For the CDR3, the DNA is TGTGCCAGCAGACCGTGGGCTAGCGGGCCTCCGGGTACAGATACGCAGTATTTT.